This is a list of T cell receptor beta chains from one sample in a study of long-term antiretroviral therapy in people with HIV. Here immunoSEQ multiplex PCR was the method, and the copy in TCRdb shows in-frame clones only, minus some. The sample consists of around 24,000 clones, approximately 95% of them appearing once. The sample was unsorted PBMCs, taken 7.6 years after starting antiretroviral therapy. The source of these receptors is a woman in her thirties or forties with HIV. CDR3s include the opening cysteine and the closing phenylalanine or tryptophan. The order of the fields is CDR3 DNA, CDR3 protein, J gene, V gene, clone size, D gene. A D gene is named only where the DNA matches it firmly. Expanded clones get a size class; other rows say once, few or many, or leave the size out.

CDR3 DNA: TGTGCCAGCAGTGCCATGGAGGGGACCTACAATGAGCAGTTCTTC; CDR3 protein: CASSAMEGTYNEQFF; J gene: TRBJ2-1; V gene: TRBV25-1; clone size: NA; D gene: NA
CDR3 DNA: TGCGCCAGCAGCCAAGATTGGGACAGGGCATCCTTGGGTAATTCACCCCTCCACTTT; CDR3 protein: CASSQDWDRASLGNSPLHF; J gene: TRBJ1-6; V gene: TRBV4-1; clone size: NA; D gene: TRBD1
CDR3 DNA: TGTGCCACCCGCCGGGGAAACGAGCAGTACTTC; CDR3 protein: CATRRGNEQYF; J gene: TRBJ2-7; V gene: TRBV10-3; clone size: NA; D gene: NA
CDR3 DNA: TGTGCCAGTAGTATTATGGCGGCGGCGGAGAATGAAAAACTGTTTTTT; CDR3 protein: CASSIMAAAENEKLFF; J gene: TRBJ1-4; V gene: TRBV19; clone size: NA; D gene: NA
CDR3 DNA: TGTGCCAGTAAGGAGGCGAACACCGGGGAGCTGTTTTTT; CDR3 protein: CASKEANTGELFF; J gene: TRBJ2-2; V gene: TRBV19; clone size: once; D gene: NA
CDR3 DNA: TGTGCCAGCTCACCAATGGGGACAGGGGAAGGACGCGAGCAGTACTTC; CDR3 protein: CASSPMGTGEGREQYF; J gene: TRBJ2-7; V gene: TRBV18; clone size: NA; D gene: TRBD1
CDR3 DNA: TGTGCCAGCAGCGTATCCCCATCCGAACCGGGACAGGGGGTAGGTACGCAGTATTTT; CDR3 protein: CASSVSPSEPGQGVGTQYF; J gene: TRBJ2-3; V gene: TRBV9; clone size: NA; D gene: TRBD1
CDR3 DNA: TGCGCCAGCAGCGTCCAGGGAGACCATGATGAAAAACTGTTTTTT; CDR3 protein: CASSVQGDHDEKLFF; J gene: TRBJ1-4; V gene: TRBV5-1; clone size: NA; D gene: NA
CDR3 DNA: TGCAGCGTCGAACTACAGGGGGGAACTGAAGCTTTCTTT; CDR3 protein: CSVELQGGTEAFF; J gene: TRBJ1-1; V gene: TRBV29-1; clone size: NA; D gene: TRBD1
CDR3 DNA: TGTGCCATCAGTGAGTCGGAGGAGCAGTACTTC; CDR3 protein: CAISESEEQYF; J gene: TRBJ2-7; V gene: TRBV10-3; clone size: few; D gene: NA
CDR3 DNA: TGCGCCAGCAGCCAAGATGGAAGGCCGGGGGCAAGATTGTACTTC; CDR3 protein: CASSQDGRPGARLYF; J gene: TRBJ2-7; V gene: TRBV4-1; clone size: NA; D gene: NA
CDR3 DNA: TGTGCCAGCAGCCTCGACAGGGACGCTTTCTTT; CDR3 protein: CASSLDRDAFF; J gene: TRBJ1-1; V gene: TRBV7-9; clone size: NA; D gene: TRBD1
CDR3 DNA: TGTGCCAGCAGCTTAGCGTTTGGAGCAAGAGGGGCCAACGTCCTGACTTTC; CDR3 protein: CASSLAFGARGANVLTF; J gene: TRBJ2-6; V gene: TRBV7-9; clone size: NA; D gene: NA
CDR3 DNA: TGTGCCATCAGCGGTAACAGGGCCCGGTCCGGGGAGCTGTTTTTT; CDR3 protein: CAISGNRARSGELFF; J gene: TRBJ2-2; V gene: TRBV10-3; clone size: NA; D gene: NA
CDR3 DNA: TGTGCCAGTAGTATGGGGACAGGGGTTTTCCGCAATCAGCCCCAGCATTTT; CDR3 protein: CASSMGTGVFRNQPQHF; J gene: TRBJ1-5; V gene: TRBV19; clone size: NA; D gene: TRBD1
CDR3 DNA: TGTGCCAGCAGCCCGAACCAGGGGGGCGCTGGATCACCCCTCCACTTT; CDR3 protein: CASSPNQGGAGSPLHF; J gene: TRBJ1-6; V gene: TRBV7-9; clone size: NA; D gene: TRBD1
CDR3 DNA: TGTGCCAGCAGTGATGGACAGGGGGGAAGAAATCAGCCCCAGCATTTT; CDR3 protein: CASSDGQGGRNQPQHF; J gene: TRBJ1-5; V gene: TRBV27; clone size: NA; D gene: TRBD1
CDR3 DNA: TGCGCCAGCAGCCCCCTCAAGGGGTCAAGTGTATACACCGGGGAGCTGTTTTTT; CDR3 protein: CASSPLKGSSVYTGELFF; J gene: TRBJ2-2; V gene: TRBV5-1; clone size: once; D gene: NA
CDR3 DNA: TGTGCCAGCAGACCCGGACAGGGGTGGGCAGATACGCAGTATTTT; CDR3 protein: CASRPGQGWADTQYF; J gene: TRBJ2-3; V gene: TRBV13; clone size: NA; D gene: TRBD1
CDR3 DNA: TGTGCCAGTAGTGCTAACAGGGTCAGGGAAGCTTTCTTT; CDR3 protein: CASSANRVREAFF; J gene: TRBJ1-1; V gene: TRBV19; clone size: once; D gene: NA
CDR3 DNA: TGTGCCAGTACCTACCCCCGTGAGAGACCTAACTATGGCTACACCTTC; CDR3 protein: CASTYPRERPNYGYTF; J gene: TRBJ1-2; V gene: TRBV19; clone size: NA; D gene: NA
CDR3 DNA: TGTGCCACCAGGTTACAGGGGAACACCGGGGAGCTGTTTTTT; CDR3 protein: CATRLQGNTGELFF; J gene: TRBJ2-2; V gene: TRBV15; clone size: NA; D gene: NA